This TCR beta chain was obtained from a study of blood T cell repertoires in COVID-19. Libraries were prepared by immunoSEQ multiplex PCR; TCRdb keeps only in-frame clonotypes and omits some of them. The sample has about 220,000 clones, 80% to 90% seen once. Per germline, CDR1 ENHRY and CDR2 SYGVKD. The CDR3 extends over 13 amino acids. Turning to this clone: The junction differs from germline at one of its ends, possibly a read error.

Sequenced sample: peripheral blood. V and J are TRBV10-3 and TRBJ2-7; either TRBD1 or TRBD2 may fit D (5 bases each). This TCR came from a man between 45 and 60 years old with active or convalescent COVID-19. CDR3 coding DNA: TGTGCCGTCAGAGGGGCGCGAGTATCCGAGCAGTACTTC. Its translation: CAVRGARVSEQYF.